This TCR beta chain originates from a study of OX40 agonist ivuxolimab in advanced cancers. Study-wide context: The treatment was a fully human IgG2 OX40 agonist, ivuxolimab. Study-level results: Relative to CD4+, CD8+ T cells held more expanded clones on average. There was clonal expansion of CD4+ and CD8+ blood T cells by week 6 at 0.1 to 3.0 mg/kg.

With baseline, cycle 4 day 1, and cycle 7 day 1 as timepoints, blood was sampled. The data were produced by immunoSEQ multiplex PCR, yet TCRdb's version contains in-frame clones alone and is incomplete. The data hold around 46,000 clones, with roughly four fifths observed a single time. Turning to this clone: No antigen is known for it.

Germline CDR1 reads SGHVS; CDR2 reads FNYEAQ. The CDR3 is 12 amino acids. With 5 bases removed from V and 5 bases from J, the gap between germline ends came to 8 bases. Specimen: CD4+ or CD8+ T cells sorted from blood, collected in a trial of the OX40 agonist ivuxolimab. This chain connects TRBV7-6 to TRBJ2-3; D not certain. The TCR sequence derives from an adult with an advanced solid tumor such as melanoma, head and neck, liver or kidney cancer. The chain's CDR3 is CASSPLQDTQYF. The CDR3 DNA sequence: TGTGCCAGCAGCCCGCTTCAAGATACGCAGTATTTT.